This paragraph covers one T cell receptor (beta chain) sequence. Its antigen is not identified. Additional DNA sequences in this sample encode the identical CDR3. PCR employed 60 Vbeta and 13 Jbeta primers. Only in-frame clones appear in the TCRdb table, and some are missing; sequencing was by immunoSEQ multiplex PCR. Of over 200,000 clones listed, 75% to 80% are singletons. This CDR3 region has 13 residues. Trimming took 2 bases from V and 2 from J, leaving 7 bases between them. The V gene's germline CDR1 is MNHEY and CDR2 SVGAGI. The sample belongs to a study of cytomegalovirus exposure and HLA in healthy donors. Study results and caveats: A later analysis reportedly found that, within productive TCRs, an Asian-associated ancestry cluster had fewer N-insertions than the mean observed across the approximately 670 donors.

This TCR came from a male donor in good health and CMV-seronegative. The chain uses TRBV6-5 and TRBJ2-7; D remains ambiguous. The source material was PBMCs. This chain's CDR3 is CASSYRGTYEQYF. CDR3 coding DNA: TGTGCCAGCAGTTACCGCGGTACCTACGAGCAGTACTTC.